This T cell receptor beta chain was identified in a study of shared clonotypes between healthy human individuals. The CDR3 loop spans 14 amino acids. Germline V CDR1 and CDR2: SQVTM, ANQGSEA. V was pared by 7 bases and J by 4 bases, with 19 bases between. It was into CD45RA+ naive and CD45RA-negative memory subsets that the CD4+ cells were split. Sequencing used immunoSEQ multiplex PCR; TCRdb keeps in-frame clones, though not all of them. The table has over 1.4 million clones, more than 95% seen once; the top ten hold about 1.2%. Material: naive CD4+ T cells sorted from blood. Subset here: CD45RA+ positively selected. This TCR came from a man in his thirties or forties in good health. The chain carries TRBV29-1 and TRBJ1-1; D is perhaps TRBD1 (5 bases). CDR3 sequence reads: CSARTSGLSTEAFF. DNA for the CDR3: TGCAGCGCCCGAACCTCAGGGTTGAGCACTGAAGCTTTCTTT.